This TCR beta chain was observed in a study of T cells after yellow fever vaccination. Broader study findings: Of the clonotypes, a small share occurred in both CD4 and CD8 compartments.

The V gene's germline CDR1 is DFQATT and CDR2 SNEGSKA (reference sequence). CDR3 length: 15 amino acids. V lost 0 bases to trimming and J lost 4 bases; unmatched junction nucleotides: 6. TCRdb reanalysed the 5' RACE reads using MiXCR and keeps one entry per CDR3 protein. The sample lists 500,000 to 650,000 distinct CDR3 sequences; 9% to 15% were seen once. This clonotype was counted a few times. Its target is not known. The V call is TRBV20-1, the J call TRBJ2-3, with 8 bases matching TRBD2. Sequencing was performed on PBMCs, taken on the day of the yellow fever booster vaccination. This receptor was identified in a man younger than 40 who received the YFV17D yellow fever vaccine. CDR3 coding DNA: TGCAGTGCTAGAGATGGGCGGGAGGAGGCAGATACGCAGTATTTT. Its protein product is CSARDGREEADTQYF.